One and the same sample provided the 19 T cell receptor beta chains below, sequenced in a study of T cell responses to AZD1222 COVID-19 vaccine. Method: immunoSEQ multiplex PCR; TCRdb's copy keeps in-frame clones and lacks some. Here the sample spans about 130,000 clones, nearly 95% being singletons. Specimen: peripheral blood, collected on day 0 of AZD1222 vaccination. These TCRs come from an adult in good health.

This clone has only one observation. The J gene is TRBJ2-2, the V gene TRBV5-1; TRBD2 aligns across 11 bases. V shed 5 bases, J shed 7 bases, and the junction held 4 bases outside the gene matches. Per the germline V gene, CDR1 is SGHRS and CDR2 is YFSETQ. This CDR3 contains 14 residues. CDR3 protein: CASRPGTSGGELFF. The CDR3 region has the DNA TGCGCCAGCAGGCCCGGGACTAGCGGCGGGGAGCTGTTTTTT.

V and J are TRBV7-2 and TRBJ2-1, with D possibly TRBD2 on 6 matching bases. CDR1 SGHTA and CDR2 FQGNSA come from the germline V gene. The CDR3 is made up of 13 amino acids. Trimming took off 7 bases at V and 7 bases at J, with 14 bases between the two ends. The CDR3 DNA is TGTGCCAGCAACCGACTAGGGCGAAATGAGCAGTTCTTC. It codes for CASNRLGRNEQFF. Drawing the rest from reference TRBV7-2 and TRBJ2-1, the complete variable domain is GAGVSQSPSNKVTEKGKDVELRCDPISGHTALYWYRQSLGQGLEFLIYFQGNSAPDKSGLPSDRFSAERTGGSVSTLTIQRTQQEDSAVYLCASNRLGRNEQFFGPGTRLTVL.

CDR3 nucleotides: TGTGCCAGCTCACCCCCGAGAGTTCTCGGGAAGGCCGATTTGGTAAAACTGTTTTTT. Translation gives CASSPPRVLGKADLVKLFF. The gene calls are TRBV18 and TRBJ1-4; D gene unclear. The CDR3 runs 19 residues. The germline gives CDR1 KGHSH, CDR2 LQKENI. The V gene lost 3 bases and the J gene lost 10 bases, with 30 bases spanning the gap.

This chain uses TRBV30 with TRBJ2-3, with a possible D match to TRBD1 (8 bases). Trimming shortened V by 0 bases and J by 13 bases, and 14 bases separated the two germline ends. The CDR3 consists of 12 residues. Germline CDR1 GTSNPN, CDR2 SVGIG (reference sequence). CDR3: CAWSVQGGWEYF. For the CDR3, the DNA is TGTGCCTGGAGTGTACAGGGGGGGTGGGAGTATTTT.

V and J are TRBV24-1 and TRBJ2-1, with TRBD2 matching 12 bases. The V segment lost 4 bases and the J segment 5 bases; nucleotides outside the gene matches: 5. This CDR3 contains 16 residues. The germline gives CDR1 KGHDR, CDR2 SFDVKD. In DNA, the CDR3 is TGTGCCACCAGTGACCTGACTAGCGGGGGCCACAATGAGCAGTTCTTC. Amino acid sequence: CATSDLTSGGHNEQFF.

The rearrangement joins TRBV7-9 to TRBJ1-2; D unresolved. The V end was cut by 1 base, the J end by 0 bases, with 15 bases between. CDR1 and CDR2 from the germline V gene are SEHNR and FQNEAQ (reference sequence). This CDR3 is built from 17 residues. CDR3 bases: TGTGCCAGCAGCTTAGACTATGGCGCCAGCCCTAACTATGGCTACACCTTC. This translates into CASSLDYGASPNYGYTF.

The table lists this clone with a count of one. The chain uses TRBV15 and TRBJ1-5; D perhaps matches TRBD1 (6 bases). The CDR3 loop spans 15 amino acids. V lost 1 base and J lost 6, with 13 bases in between. Germline lookup yields CDR1 LNHNV and CDR2 YYDKDF (reference sequence). CDR3 region: CATSRADRRSQPQHF. CDR3 coding DNA: TGTGCCACCAGCAGAGCGGACAGAAGGAGTCAGCCCCAGCATTTT.

The DNA for the CDR3 is TGTGCCAGCAGCCGGTGGACAGGCTACGCAACTAATGAAAAACTGTTTTTT. Its translation: CASSRWTGYATNEKLFF. The rearrangement links TRBV5-4 to TRBJ1-4, with 7 bases identical to TRBD1. The V and J ends lost 4 bases and 0 bases, in that order; junction bases with no gene match: 9. This CDR3 is built from 17 residues. CDR1 and CDR2 from the germline V gene are SGHNT and YYREEE (reference sequence).

The rearrangement uses TRBV10-1 and TRBJ2-7; D uncertain. CDR1 WNHNN and CDR2 SYGVQD come from the germline V gene (reference sequence). V shed 4 bases and J shed 3 bases, with 10 bases lying between them. The CDR3 extends over 13 amino acids. The CDR3 sequence: CASSGVGRYEQYF. The CDR3 DNA follows: TGCGCCAGCAGTGGAGTAGGACGCTACGAGCAGTACTTC.

The V and J genes are TRBV18 and TRBJ1-1, with D tentatively TRBD1 (6 bases). In germline, CDR1 is KGHSH, CDR2 LQKENI. V lost 3 bases, J lost 4 bases, and 18 bases lay in between. This CDR3 region has 16 residues. The CDR3 region has the DNA TGTGCCAGCTCACCCTGGGACAATCGAGGGGGCACTGAAGCTTTCTTT. Amino acid sequence: CASSPWDNRGGTEAFF.

V is TRBV30 and J is TRBJ1-2, with TRBD1 matching 7 bases. Unmatched junction bases numbered 3, after V lost 3 bases and J lost 5 bases. CDR3 length: 12 amino acids. Germline V gene lookup returns CDR1 GTSNPN and CDR2 SVGIG (reference sequence). CDR3 in amino acids: CAWSGTAYGYTF. The CDR3 DNA sequence: TGTGCCTGGAGCGGGACAGCGTATGGCTACACCTTC.

The genes are TRBV29-1 and TRBJ2-7; 8 bases match TRBD2. The CDR3 consists of 14 residues. Germline lookup yields CDR1 SQVTM and CDR2 ANQGSEA. V shed 4 bases, J shed 7 bases, and the junction held 12 bases outside the gene matches. The CDR3 DNA sequence: TGCAGCGTTGTTACGGGAGGGGGTATGAGGGAGCAGTACTTC. Translated: CSVVTGGGMREQYF.

The V and J genes are TRBV2 and TRBJ1-6; D uncertain. The length of the CDR3 is 14 residues. CDR1 and CDR2 (germline): SNHLY, FYNNEI. Trimming stripped 7 bases from V and 5 bases from J, with 12 bases between. DNA of the CDR3: TGTGCCAGCATAGGTATTTCGCATAATTCACCCCTCCACTTT. This gives the protein CASIGISHNSPLHF.

The J gene is TRBJ1-3, the V gene TRBV18; D is possibly TRBD1 (6 bases). The length of the CDR3 is 16 residues. Germline-derived CDR1 and CDR2 are KGHSH and LQKENI. V was clipped by 2 bases and J by 1 base, with 12 bases between them. The CDR3 DNA sequence: TGTGCCAGCTCACCAGCGGGGGGGCGATCTGGAAACACCATATATTTT. Its protein product is CASSPAGGRSGNTIYF.

This clone is a singleton in its sample. Other DNA sequences in the same sample also yield this CDR3. V gene TRBV6-5 combines with J gene TRBJ1-6; D not certain. Germline CDR1 MNHEY, CDR2 SVGAGI. The CDR3 sequence is 13 residues long. The V end was cut by 0 bases, the J end by 6 bases, with 3 bases between. The CDR3, as DNA: TGTGCCAGCAGTTACTCGGGTAATTCACCCCTCCACTTT. Amino acid sequence: CASSYSGNSPLHF.

The chain uses TRBV3-1 (or the pseudogene TRBV3-2) and TRBJ1-5; 9 nucleotides align to TRBD1. The CDR3 totals 17 residues. The germline CDR1 and CDR2 sequences are LGHDT and YNNKEL (reference sequence). The junction had 7 bases not matched to a gene; V was cut back by 3 bases and J by 1 base. The CDR3 region is CASSHDRGKGSNQPQHF. The CDR3 DNA is TGTGCCAGCAGCCACGACAGGGGGAAGGGAAGCAATCAGCCCCAGCATTTT.

CDR3 DNA sequence: TGTGCCAGCAGCAACCAGGGGGCGGGTGAAAAACTGTTTTTT. As protein: CASSNQGAGEKLFF. This chain joins TRBV2 and TRBJ1-4; 8 bases agree with TRBD1. V lost 6 bases to trimming and J lost 7 bases; unmatched junction nucleotides: 7. The CDR3 loop spans 14 amino acids. Germline loops: CDR1 SNHLY, CDR2 FYNNEI. Full variable domain (missing parts from reference TRBV2 and TRBJ1-4): EPEVTQTPSHQVTQMGQEVILRCVPISNHLYFYWYRQILGQKVEFLVSFYNNEISEKSEIFDDQFSVERPDGSNFTLKIRSTKLEDSAMYFCASSNQGAGEKLFFGSGTQLSVL.

Note on this clone: The junction differs from germline at one of its ends, possibly a read error. The V and J genes are TRBV27 and TRBJ2-4, with D perhaps assigned TRBD1 or TRBD2 (5 bases each). Germline values: CDR1 MNHEY, CDR2 SMNVEV (reference sequence). The CDR3 has 12 amino acids. The CDR3 loop reads CASRGTKDIQYF. The CDR3 region has the DNA TGTGCCAGCCGAGGGACCAAAGACATTCAGTACTTC.

The chain couples TRBV5-1 to TRBJ1-6; 8 bases line up with TRBD1. This CDR3 is built from 15 residues. Germline values: CDR1 SGHRS, CDR2 YFSETQ. The V gene end was trimmed by 0 bases and the J gene end by 10 bases; junction bases not matched to a gene: 6. CDR3 sequence: CASSLAGQGRSPLHF. The DNA for the CDR3 is TGCGCCAGCAGCTTGGCAGGACAGGGCCGGTCACCCCTCCACTTT.